This TCR beta chain was identified during a study of Graves' ophthalmopathy and Graves' hyperthyroidism. Findings of the study overall: Among expanded thyroid clonotypes above 0.001 frequency, most also occurred in blood.

Looked up from germline, CDR1 is SGHVS and CDR2 is FQNEAQ. CDR3 length equals 14 residues. V dropped 6 bases and J dropped 6; count of bases not matched to a gene: 9. Scientists amplified the TCR beta CDR3 regions from RNA transcripts. First-round RT-PCR used HTBI primers; second-round multiplex PCR followed. MiXCR, run by TCRdb on the multiplex PCR reads, gives a single entry per CDR3 protein. Of about 1.2 million distinct CDR3 sequences in the sample, roughly 35% were seen once. Hyperthyroidism was new, under 2 months, in patients aged 18 to 65. To note about this clonotype: The antigen is undetermined.

The chain links TRBV7-8 to TRBJ2-7, with 9 bases lining up with TRBD2. The specimen sequenced was peripheral blood or thyroid tissue (not recorded which). The sequence was obtained from an adult man with Graves' hyperthyroidism. DNA of the CDR3: TGTGCCAGCAGTCCCGGGACTAGCTTCACCGAGCAGTACTTC. Translating gives CASSPGTSFTEQYF. Variable domain in full (rest from reference TRBV7-8 and TRBJ2-7): GAGVSQSPRYKVAKRGQDVALRCDPISGHVSLFWYQQALGQGPEFLTYFQNEAQLDKSGLPSDRFFAERPEGSVSTLKIQRTQQEDSAVYLCASSPGTSFTEQYFGPGTRLTVT.